This T cell receptor (beta chain) originates from a study of beta chain features in type 1 diabetes. Study-level results: The study found moderately but significantly shorter TCRB CDR3s in all four CD4+ subsets of Type 1 diabetes patients. Across patients, naive, central memory and Treg TCRB repertoires exhibited apparently greater similarity than was observed across healthy donors.

Trimming removed 4 bases from V and 5 bases from J; junction bases left unmatched: 6. CDR1 is SNHLY, CDR2 FYNNEI, per germline. The CDR3 sequence is 14 residues long. This clone was observed a few times. The antigen is unknown. Every bit of the isolated RNA underwent reverse transcription, so sequencing read expressed TCRB transcripts. Only in-frame clones appear in the TCRdb table, and some are missing; sequencing was by immunoSEQ multiplex PCR. The sample lists some 150,000 clones; about 9.4% were seen once. Material for sequencing was naive CD4+ T cells from blood. The rearrangement uses TRBV2 and TRBJ2-3, with 7 bases fitting TRBD1. The clonotype comes from a man between 18 and 29 years old in good health. The CDR3 DNA reads as TGTGCCAGCAGTGTAGGGGGCGGTGGAGATACGCAGTATTTT. Translating it yields CASSVGGGGDTQYF.